This T cell receptor (beta chain) was profiled in a study of blood T cell repertoires in COVID-19. Study-level information: COVID-19 samples from acute and convalescent phases originated in the United States, Italy and Spain. T cells, B-cell-depleted T cells, or PBMCs supplied cDNA or gDNA.

Germline V CDR1 and CDR2: SEHNR, FQNEAQ (reference sequence). This CDR3 spans 15 amino acids. Unmatched junction bases numbered 8, after V lost 5 bases and J lost 4 bases. Original data processing: Amplification of reference gene primers provided the estimated nucleated cell counts. Assay used: immunoSEQ multiplex PCR; TCRdb lists only in-frame clones, some missing. The DNA gave D and trimming, while V, J and clone size come from that table. This table has some 80,000 clones, approximately 88% appearing once. This clone was observed a few times. This CDR3 is also generated by other DNA sequences in the sample.

The clonotype originates from a human donor in a cohort sampled during active COVID-19. The chain has TRBV7-9 and TRBJ2-3, with 8 bases identical to TRBD1. The sample was peripheral blood. The CDR3 bases are TGTGCCAGCAGCCCTAATCAGGGGGCTGCAGATACGCAGTATTTT. Protein product: CASSPNQGAADTQYF. The full variable domain, rest sourced from reference TRBV7-9 and TRBJ2-3, is DTGVSQNPRHKITKRGQNVTFRCDPISEHNRLYWYRQTLGQGPEFLTYFQNEAQLEKSRLLSDRFSAERPKGSFSTLEIQRTEQGDSAMYLCASSPNQGAADTQYFGPGTRLTVL.